A selection of T cell receptor beta chains follows, all from one sample in a study of blood T cell repertoires in COVID-19. Repertoires were generated with immunoSEQ multiplex PCR, while TCRdb's copy carries only in-frame clones and drops some. The table has approximately 220,000 clones, nearly 90% seen once. What was sequenced was PBMCs or T cells enriched from blood (not recorded which). Every receptor here comes from a man aged 25 to 40 who had been exposed to COVID-19. Each CDR3 is given without its conserved first and last residue. The D gene is left open where the match is weak. The size field is filled for only some rows; it gives once, few, many or a size class.

j_call d_call v_call clone_size cdr3_aa
TRBJ1-3 NA TRBV7-2 NA ASSPTGMRGNTIY
TRBJ2-3 TRBD2 TRBV11-2 NA ASRRRGEGTDTQY
TRBJ1-5 TRBD1 TRBV9 NA ASSVEGADQPQH
TRBJ1-2 NA TRBV5-5 NA ASNSGGGNYGYT
TRBJ2-4 NA TRBV25-1 NA ASSEPGQGKNIQY
TRBJ1-6 TRBD1 TRBV19 NA ASNGQGDNSPLH
TRBJ2-2 NA TRBV7-9 NA ASSFGQGWTGELF
TRBJ1-2 NA TRBV5-1 NA ASSLGAGYT
TRBJ1-6 NA TRBV5-4 NA ASSLVRSSTGLNSPLH
TRBJ1-2 TRBD1 TRBV7-9 many ASSPVGDRGRANYGYT
TRBJ2-1 TRBD2 TRBV15 NA ATSRAGGGPYEQF
TRBJ2-2 NA TRBV6-2/TRBV6-3 NA ASSYRDMGANTGELF
TRBJ2-5 TRBD1 TRBV5-6 NA ASSFPGQSSETQY
TRBJ1-2 NA TRBV7-2 NA ASSPPVN
TRBJ2-5 TRBD1 TRBV11-2 NA ASRGKGTVISQETQY